This T cell receptor (beta chain) is from a study of shared clonotypes between healthy human individuals. The method was immunoSEQ multiplex PCR; TCRdb's version includes in-frame clones alone and lacks a portion of them. This sample has roughly 2.6 million clones, with approximately 92% found just once. Study observations and caveats: Memory subsets had estimated richness that was generally smaller than that of naive subsets.

The germline gives CDR1 SGHRS, CDR2 YFSETQ. The CDR3 has 17 residues. After removal of 0 bases from V and 1 base from J, the junction contained 7 bases not matched to a gene. As concerns this clone: Its target is unknown.

The chain combines TRBV5-1 with TRBJ2-5; 9 bases map to TRBD2. The sequencing sample was made of naive CD4+ T cells sorted from blood. Specified subset: CD45RA+ positively selected. The sequence derives from a young man in good health. For the CDR3, the DNA is TGCGCCAGCAGCTTGGTCCAGCGGGGGGCGTCCCAAGAGACCCAGTACTTC. It is translated as CASSLVQRGASQETQYF. Based on the CDR3 plus reference TRBV5-1 and TRBJ2-5, the full variable domain is KAGVTQTPRYLIKTRGQQVTLSCSPISGHRSVSWYQQTPGQGLQFLFEYFSETQRNKGNFPGRFSGRQFSNSRSEMNVSTLELGDSALYLCASSLVQRGASQETQYFGPGTRLLVL.